This TCR beta chain was found in a study of blood T cell repertoires in COVID-19 (dated by TCRdb to 2020 to 2022). Study-wide context: Samples covering the acute and convalescent phases of COVID-19 were provided by collaborators in the United States, Italy and Spain. The material from the prospective study consisted of cDNA or gDNA derived from T cells, B-cell-depleted T cells, or PBMCs. Deeply sampled blood TCRbeta repertoires from subjects exposed to, actively infected with, or recovered from COVID-19 were included in the dataset. The repertoires were made available in a free public database intended to serve as a resource for research on the immune response to SARS-CoV-2. The samples were drawn from the first 160 participants of the ongoing ImmuneRACE study and from 950 to 1,500 subjects provided by 6 global collaborators. Nearly every sample came with metadata listing a de-identified subject ID, COVID-19 status, age in years and sex. Where available, HLA class I and class II types were taken from metadata supplied by the sample provider and were not determined by assay-based typing. Overall results and qualifications from the work: The quantity of clinical and demographic metadata differed by source and by participant and was supplied without curation.

From the germline V gene, CDR1 is KGHSH and CDR2 is LQKENI. The junction shows trimming of 3 bases on V and 7 bases on J, plus 12 bases between the germline ends. The CDR3 runs 14 amino acids, cysteine and phenylalanine included. The CDR3 DNA has 42 bases and is translated from base 1. This clone was counted between two and nine times. Its cognate antigen has yet to be identified. Base qualities were left out, and no much larger clone turns up one base away. TCRbeta CDR3 regions were amplified from genomic DNA by means of the immunoSEQ Assay, a bias-controlled multiplex PCR. The source study handled its data this way. Within the assay, amplification of reference gene primers was used to estimate how many nucleated cells each sample contained. To quantify the absolute abundance of each unique TCRbeta CDR3 rearrangement, sequence reads were collapsed and filtered. For each sample, productive Simpson clonality was calculated as the square root of Simpson's diversity index across productive rearrangements. TCRdb limited this immuneACCESS table to in-frame rearrangements with V and J called. A share of clones is missing; checked studies link under half to unresolved V genes, and the rest is unexplained. V, J and clone size derive from that table, while D and trimming were established from the DNA sequence. The sample table lists 350,000 to 450,000 clones, 85% of them with a count of one. In total, the top ten clones hold 3% to 4.5% of the sample.

Whole blood was collected in K2EDTA tubes by collaborating institutions according to the institutions' own protocols. For TCRbeta analysis, collaborators shipped samples in one of three forms: frozen whole blood, isolated PBMCs, or DNA extracted from either of those sample types. The rearranged chain carries TRBV18 and TRBJ2-2, with TRBD1 tentatively as D gene (6 bases match). The sequenced material came from peripheral blood. The receptor was derived from a young woman with acute or convalescent COVID-19. In nucleotide form, the sequence is TGTGCCAGCTCACCTAAACAGGGAGACGGGGAGCTGTTTTTT. This codes for CASSPKQGDGELFF. The entire variable domain, with the stretches around the CDR3 drawn from the reference TRBV18 and TRBJ2-2 proteins, is NAGVMQNPRHLVRRRGQEARLRCSPMKGHSHVYWYRQLPEEGLKFMVYLQKENIIDESGMPKERFSAEFPKEGPSILRIQQVVRGDSAAYFCASSPKQGDGELFFGEGSRLTVL.